This TCR beta chain was observed in a study of T-cell reconstitution after alpha-beta-depleted transplantation in children. Preparing the TCRbeta library involved the use of unique molecular identifiers. Each CDR3 protein gets one entry after TCRdb re-called the PCR reads with MiXCR. The top ten clones hold under 1.2% of a sample with 640,000 or so distinct CDR3 sequences, 16% of them seen once. After removal of 4 bases from V and 10 bases from J, the junction contained 10 bases not matched to a gene. CDR3 length: 14 amino acids. Germline V gives CDR1 SNHLY, CDR2 FYNNEI. The sequence was obtained from a human donor who donated a stem cell graft to a child with acute myeloid leukemia. The sample in question was PBMCs from the stem cell graft donor, obtained from the stem cell graft. This sequence joins TRBV2 and TRBJ2-1, with 7 bases lining up with TRBD1. The CDR3 nucleotides read TGTGCCAGCAGTGGAGGAGACAGGGCCCTCGAGCAGTTCTTC. Its protein product is CASSGGDRALEQFF.